Shown below are 5 T cell receptor beta chains from a single sample sequenced in a study of blood T cell repertoires in COVID-19. The data were produced by immunoSEQ multiplex PCR, yet TCRdb's version contains in-frame clones alone and is incomplete. The sample includes 81,000 or so clones, about 82% of them seen just once. Sequenced sample: peripheral blood. All receptors come from a man aged 45 to 65 with active COVID-19.

The chain carries TRBV5-6 and TRBJ2-7; weak D call: TRBD1 (5 bases). Germline-derived CDR1 and CDR2 are SGHDT and YYEEEE. V was trimmed by 3 bases and J by 5 bases, leaving 15 bases between them. This CDR3 is built from 14 residues. CDR3 protein: CASSWPWGEDEQYF. For the CDR3, the DNA is TGTGCCAGCAGCTGGCCCTGGGGCGAGGACGAGCAGTACTTC.

V and J are TRBV24-1 and TRBJ2-3, with D hard to call. Per germline, CDR1 KGHDR and CDR2 SFDVKD. The CDR3 extends over 13 amino acids. V was cut by 3 bases and J by 2 bases, with 5 bases left in between. This CDR3 is CATSDTYTDTQYF. CDR3 nucleotides: TGTGCCACCAGTGATACCTACACAGATACGCAGTATTTT.

V is TRBV2 and J is TRBJ2-5, with 7 bases identical to TRBD1. The CDR3 is made up of 12 amino acids. In germline, CDR1 is SNHLY, CDR2 FYNNEI. Trimming removed 9 bases from V and 5 bases from J; junction bases left unmatched: 6. The DNA of the CDR3 is TGTGCCAGTCACAGGGGAAGGGAGACCCAGTACTTC. Residues: CASHRGRETQYF.

This chain links TRBV4-1 with TRBJ2-3; no reliable D call. Germline CDR1 is MGHRA and CDR2 is YSYEKL. The CDR3 sequence is 12 residues long. The V and J ends lost 1 base and 4 bases respectively, with 3 bases between them. The CDR3 DNA sequence: TGCGCCAGCAGCCAAGCTGCAGATACGCAGTATTTT. Its protein is CASSQAADTQYF.

This clone was seen only once. The chain links TRBV10-3 to TRBJ1-1; maybe TRBD1 (5 bases). The CDR3 is 15 amino acids. Trimming removed 4 bases from V and 1 base from J, with 13 bases in between. From germline, CDR1 is ENHRY and CDR2 SYGVKD. In DNA form, the CDR3 reads TGTGCCATCAGTGGGCGGGGGGTTACGAACACTGAAGCTTTCTTT. This codes for CAISGRGVTNTEAFF.